The TCR beta chain described here comes from a study of T cell responses to AZD1222 COVID-19 vaccine. Repertoires were generated with immunoSEQ multiplex PCR, while TCRdb's copy carries only in-frame clones and drops some. Here the sample spans under 200,000 clones, about 92% being singletons. The CDR3 contains 13 residues. V was cut by 6 bases and J by 7 bases, with 14 bases left in between. The V gene's germline CDR1 is KGHSH and CDR2 LQKENI. V gene TRBV18 combines with J gene TRBJ2-3, with D uncertain. The sample was peripheral blood, taken 28 days after the second dose of the MenACWY control vaccine. The TCR comes from an adult who received the MenACWY meningococcal vaccine as a control. In nucleotides, the CDR3 is TGTGCCAGCTCCCCTACTCCGACCTATACGCAGTATTTT. This gives the protein CASSPTPTYTQYF.